This T cell receptor (beta chain) was captured by sequencing in a study of Ad26.COV2.S vaccination and SARS-CoV-2 variants. Profiled with immunoSEQ multiplex PCR; TCRdb holds only in-frame clones, not every one. The sample contains 180,000 or so clones, around 85% of which appear only once. Study conclusions and caveats: Measures of TCR breadth and depth may have fallen short of total T cell responses.

In its sample, this clone was seen once. Its antigen remains unknown. This clonotype was obtained from a human donor who had recovered from COVID-19. Sequencing used peripheral blood, obtained after recovery from COVID-19.

CDR3 DNA sequence: TGCGCCAGCAGCCAAGGGGGGGAGTACTATGGCTACACCTTC. Its translation: CASSQGGEYYGYTF. This sequence joins TRBV4-1 and TRBJ1-2; D may be TRBD1 (5 bases). Trimming cost V 1 base and J 3 bases, with 9 bases left between them. This CDR3 has 14 amino acids. From germline, CDR1 is MGHRA and CDR2 YSYEKL.